A selection of T cell receptor beta chains follows, all from one sample in a study of OX40 agonist ivuxolimab in advanced cancers. Libraries were prepared by immunoSEQ multiplex PCR; TCRdb keeps only in-frame clonotypes and omits some of them. Of approximately 50,000 clones listed, approximately 80% are singletons. The material was CD4+ or CD8+ T cells sorted from blood, obtained in a trial of the OX40 agonist ivuxolimab. These receptors were collected from an adult with an advanced solid tumor such as melanoma, head and neck, liver or kidney cancer. Each CDR3 is given with its conserved first and last residue. Fields, in order: V gene, CDR3 length, J gene, CDR3 protein.

v_call: TRBV27; cdr3_length: 13; j_call: TRBJ1-5; cdr3_aa: CASSLRGNQPQHF
v_call: TRBV19; cdr3_length: 16; j_call: TRBJ2-1; cdr3_aa: CASTLPLWSSYNEQFF
v_call: TRBV28; cdr3_length: 15; j_call: TRBJ1-4; cdr3_aa: CASSLGTGGREKLFF
v_call: TRBV19; cdr3_length: 18; j_call: TRBJ2-7; cdr3_aa: CASSMAHSTSGSSYEQYF
v_call: TRBV9; cdr3_length: 14; j_call: TRBJ1-6; cdr3_aa: CASSPRSYNSPLHF
v_call: TRBV5-1; cdr3_length: 14; j_call: TRBJ2-4; cdr3_aa: CASSNGQAHNIQYF
v_call: TRBV5-1; cdr3_length: 14; j_call: TRBJ2-3; cdr3_aa: CASSATSSTDTQYF
v_call: TRBV5-1; cdr3_length: 15; j_call: TRBJ2-3; cdr3_aa: CASSLSGSPTDTQYF
v_call: TRBV6-6; cdr3_length: 14; j_call: TRBJ1-1; cdr3_aa: CASSRTRSAPEAFF
v_call: TRBV18; cdr3_length: 15; j_call: TRBJ1-3; cdr3_aa: CASSPGQGGGNTIYF
v_call: TRBV5-5; cdr3_length: 15; j_call: TRBJ2-1; cdr3_aa: CASSFTGNSYNEQFF
v_call: TRBV6-5; cdr3_length: 13; j_call: TRBJ1-2; cdr3_aa: CASSSETRYGYTF
v_call: TRBV11-2; cdr3_length: 14; j_call: TRBJ1-6; cdr3_aa: CASSNRDNNSPLHF
v_call: TRBV11-2; cdr3_length: 16; j_call: TRBJ2-7; cdr3_aa: CASSLVFGGGSYEQYF
v_call: TRBV10-2; cdr3_length: 12; j_call: TRBJ2-1; cdr3_aa: CASSGRAHEQFF
v_call: TRBV10-2; cdr3_length: 13; j_call: TRBJ2-1; cdr3_aa: CASRQGRNNEQFF
v_call: TRBV7-8; cdr3_length: 13; j_call: TRBJ2-4; cdr3_aa: CASSGGQGLIQYF
v_call: TRBV25-1; cdr3_length: 16; j_call: TRBJ2-5; cdr3_aa: CASSGSGTSGAETQYF
v_call: TRBV7-9; cdr3_length: 12; j_call: TRBJ2-5; cdr3_aa: CASSLPQETQYF
v_call: TRBV6-4; cdr3_length: 14; j_call: TRBJ1-1; cdr3_aa: CASRDTSLGTEAFF
v_call: TRBV4-1; cdr3_length: 17; j_call: TRBJ2-4; cdr3_aa: CASSADRSKRAKNIQYF
v_call: TRBV15; cdr3_length: 12; j_call: TRBJ2-7; cdr3_aa: CATSRDRHEQYF
v_call: TRBV5-6; cdr3_length: 14; j_call: TRBJ2-2; cdr3_aa: CASTRFRLTGELFF
v_call: TRBV9; cdr3_length: 14; j_call: TRBJ2-7; cdr3_aa: CASSPGEPPNEQYF
v_call: TRBV5-5; cdr3_length: 15; j_call: TRBJ1-2; cdr3_aa: CASSLRGVGRYGYTF
v_call: TRBV12-2; cdr3_length: 17; j_call: TRBJ2-2; cdr3_aa: CASRLVVGLAGTGELFF
v_call: TRBV7-6; cdr3_length: 15; j_call: TRBJ2-3; cdr3_aa: CASTRDRGGTDTQYF
v_call: TRBV18; cdr3_length: 12; j_call: TRBJ2-5; cdr3_aa: CASRADQETQYF
v_call: TRBV18; cdr3_length: 15; j_call: TRBJ2-3; cdr3_aa: CASSPGQGDTDTQYF
v_call: TRBV6-5; cdr3_length: 14; j_call: TRBJ1-1; cdr3_aa: CASTPNDRFAEAFF
v_call: TRBV5-1; cdr3_length: 18; j_call: TRBJ2-2; cdr3_aa: CASSSGLAGGPGTGELFF
v_call: TRBV18; cdr3_length: 16; j_call: TRBJ2-1; cdr3_aa: CASSPIGGSSYNEQFF
v_call: TRBV6-6; cdr3_length: 11; j_call: TRBJ2-5; cdr3_aa: CASLKGETQYF
v_call: TRBV19; cdr3_length: 15; j_call: TRBJ2-5; cdr3_aa: CASRSRLPGLETQYF
v_call: TRBV10-2; cdr3_length: 16; j_call: TRBJ1-4; cdr3_aa: CASNPGRGLGDEKLFF
v_call: TRBV7-8; cdr3_length: 15; j_call: TRBJ2-7; cdr3_aa: CASSALAGAAGEQYF
v_call: TRBV6-5; cdr3_length: 15; j_call: TRBJ1-5; cdr3_aa: CASSLTEGGGQTQHF